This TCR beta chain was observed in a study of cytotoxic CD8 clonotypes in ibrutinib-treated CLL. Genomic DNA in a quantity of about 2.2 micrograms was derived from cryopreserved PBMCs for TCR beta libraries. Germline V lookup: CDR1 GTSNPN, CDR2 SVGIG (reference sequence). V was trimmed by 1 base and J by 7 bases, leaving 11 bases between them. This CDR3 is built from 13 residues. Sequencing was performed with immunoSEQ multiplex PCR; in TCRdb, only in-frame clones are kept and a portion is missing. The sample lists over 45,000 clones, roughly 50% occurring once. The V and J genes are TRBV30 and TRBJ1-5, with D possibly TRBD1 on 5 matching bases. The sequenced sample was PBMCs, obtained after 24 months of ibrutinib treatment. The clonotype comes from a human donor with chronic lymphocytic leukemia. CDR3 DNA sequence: TGTGCCTGGAGTGGAGGCAGGGACCAGCCCCAGCATTTT. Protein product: CAWSGGRDQPQHF.